This TCR beta chain originates from a study of blood T cell repertoires in COVID-19. Study-wide background: Recovered participants had two consecutive negative NP/OP PCR tests, healthcare professional clearance, or symptom resolution. T cells, B-cell-depleted T cells, or PBMCs provided the cDNA or gDNA that served as material. The samples span acute and convalescent COVID-19 from the United States, Italy and Spain.

This clone appeared a single time. Other DNA sequences of this sample code for an identical CDR3. Clones were sequenced by immunoSEQ multiplex PCR, and TCRdb holds only the in-frame ones, with some missing. This sample has 330,000 or so clones, with approximately 87% found just once. Germline V gives CDR1 KGHSH, CDR2 LQKENI. The junction had 0 bases not matched to a gene; V was cut back by 0 bases and J by 3 bases. CDR3 length: 15 amino acids. Membership in each cohort depended on participant-reported clinical history. V and J are TRBV18 and TRBJ2-7; TRBD2 aligns across 12 bases. The receptor was isolated from a man in his forties in a cohort exposed to, infected with or recovered from COVID-19 (not recorded which). Sequenced input: PBMCs or T cells enriched from blood (not recorded which). CDR3 nucleotide sequence: TGTGCCAGCTCACCACCGACTAGCGGGAGCTACGAGCAGTACTTC. It translates to CASSPPTSGSYEQYF.